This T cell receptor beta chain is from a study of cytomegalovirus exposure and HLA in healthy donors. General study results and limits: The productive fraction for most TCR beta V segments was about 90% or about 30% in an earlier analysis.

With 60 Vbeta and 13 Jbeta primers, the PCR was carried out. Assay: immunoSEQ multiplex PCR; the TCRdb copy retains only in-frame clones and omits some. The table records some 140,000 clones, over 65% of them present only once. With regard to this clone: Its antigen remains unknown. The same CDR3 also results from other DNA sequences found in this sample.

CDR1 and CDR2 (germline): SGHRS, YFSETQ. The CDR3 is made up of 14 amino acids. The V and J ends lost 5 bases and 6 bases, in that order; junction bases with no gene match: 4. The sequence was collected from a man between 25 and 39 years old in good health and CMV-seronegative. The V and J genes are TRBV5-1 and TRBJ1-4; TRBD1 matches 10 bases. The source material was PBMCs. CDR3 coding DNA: TGCGCCAGCAGTTCCGGGACAGGGGATGAAAAACTGTTTTTT. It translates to CASSSGTGDEKLFF.